The 28 T cell receptor beta chains in this list originate from one sample, sequenced in a study of cytomegalovirus exposure and HLA in healthy donors. The PCR was carried out with 60 Vbeta primers and 13 Jbeta primers. Method: immunoSEQ multiplex PCR; TCRdb's copy keeps in-frame clones and lacks some. In the table there are over 100,000 clones, around 73% of which are singletons. Sample: PBMCs. These TCRs come from a female donor in good health and CMV-seronegative.

The chain employs TRBV30 and TRBJ2-2; 11 nucleotides align to TRBD1. The CDR3 runs to 16 residues. Per the germline V gene, CDR1 is GTSNPN and CDR2 is SVGIG (reference sequence). The trim removed 3 bases at V and 3 bases at J, leaving 6 bases unmatched. The DNA for the CDR3 is TGTGCCTGGAGGGAACCGGGACAGGGGGACACCGGGGAGCTGTTTTTT. Encoded protein: CAWREPGQGDTGELFF.

This clone was picked up one time. The chain combines TRBV19 with TRBJ1-5, with a weak D call TRBD1 (5 bases). Germline CDR1 is LNHDA and CDR2 is SQIVND (reference sequence). The ends were cut back, 6 bases at V and 7 bases at J, with 19 bases in the middle. This CDR3 has 15 amino acids. CDR3 nucleotide sequence: TGTGCCAGTAGGACTGATCGAAGCAGGGAACAGCCCCAGCATTTT. It codes for CASRTDRSREQPQHF.

CDR3 nucleotide sequence: TGTGCCAGCAGTTTCGGCCCTGGAGCTGCCCCCGAGCAGTACTTC. Its translation: CASSFGPGAAPEQYF. The V gene is TRBV28, the J gene TRBJ2-7; D ambiguous. The CDR3 runs to 15 residues. The germline V gene encodes CDR1 MDHEN and CDR2 SYDVKM. The V and J ends lost 3 bases and 6 bases respectively, with 18 bases between them.

This chain uses TRBV11-3 with TRBJ2-2, with D hard to call. V was trimmed by 1 base and J by 5 bases, leaving 8 bases between them. This CDR3 contains 14 residues. Germline V CDR1 and CDR2: SGHNT, YENEEA. The CDR3 loop reads CASSLGATTGELFF. The CDR3 coding sequence is TGTGCCAGCAGCTTAGGTGCAACTACCGGGGAGCTGTTTTTT.

This clone was counted a few times. The gene calls are TRBV5-7 and TRBJ2-5; D may be TRBD2 (5 bases). TRBV5-7 is flagged as an ORF with uncertain function. V was pared by 5 bases and J by 2 bases, with 13 bases between. CDR3 length equals 14 residues. The DNA for the CDR3 is TGTGCCAGCAGTCTCAAGCGGATTCAAGAGACCCAGTACTTC. This gives the protein CASSLKRIQETQYF.

The chain joins TRBV30 to TRBJ1-1; D not resolved. With 0 bases removed from V and 2 bases from J, the gap between germline ends came to 7 bases. From germline, CDR1 is GTSNPN and CDR2 SVGIG (reference sequence). The CDR3 is 13 amino acids. The chain's CDR3 is CAWSVAGNTEAFF. The CDR3 bases are TGTGCCTGGAGTGTGGCGGGAAACACTGAAGCTTTCTTT.

The CDR3 nucleotides read TGTGCCAGCAGCTTTAGGGGGACTAGCGGGAGACGGGAGCAGTTCTTC. Protein sequence: CASSFRGTSGRREQFF. The J gene is TRBJ2-1, the V gene TRBV7-2; TRBD2 agrees at 14 bases. The CDR3 totals 16 residues. Germline CDR1 SGHTA, CDR2 FQGNSA. V lost 3 bases to trimming and J lost 10 bases; unmatched junction nucleotides: 8.

V usage is TRBV9 and J usage is TRBJ2-5; TRBD1 aligns across 7 bases. Germline V gene sequence: CDR1 SGDLS, CDR2 YYNGEE. This CDR3 spans 14 amino acids. Losses at the gene ends were 3 bases for V and 5 bases for J; bases not matched to a gene: 7. The CDR3 reads CASSARQGVETQYF. CDR3 sequence (DNA): TGTGCCAGCAGCGCCCGACAGGGAGTGGAGACCCAGTACTTC.

The chain combines TRBV28 with TRBJ2-7; no reliable D call. Germline CDR1 reads MDHEN; CDR2 reads SYDVKM. This CDR3 region has 14 residues. With 3 bases removed from V and 2 bases from J, the gap between germline ends came to 11 bases. Here the CDR3 reads CASSFPLRPYEQYF. CDR3 in DNA: TGTGCCAGCAGTTTCCCATTGAGGCCCTACGAGCAGTACTTC.

V and J are TRBV7-9 and TRBJ2-1, with 8 bases aligning to TRBD2. CDR1 and CDR2 from the germline V gene are SEHNR and FQNEAQ (reference sequence). The CDR3 length is 13 residues. V gave up 3 bases and J gave up 8 bases; unmatched junction bases: 3. Here the CDR3 reads CASSFDGGDEQFF. The CDR3 coding sequence is TGTGCCAGCAGCTTCGACGGGGGGGATGAGCAGTTCTTC.

This sequence joins TRBV7-3 and TRBJ2-2; TRBD2 agrees at 10 bases. Germline V CDR1 and CDR2: SGHTA, FQGTGA. The CDR3 has 18 residues. The junction had 12 bases not matched to a gene; V was cut back by 5 bases and J by 3 bases. This CDR3 reads CASSAEPAGGPDTGELFF. The CDR3 DNA reads as TGTGCCAGCAGCGCCGAACCAGCGGGAGGGCCTGACACCGGGGAGCTGTTTTTT.

The chain couples TRBV11-3 to TRBJ2-1, with D perhaps matching TRBD2 (6 bases). CDR3 length equals 15 residues. Trimming stripped 5 bases from V and 5 bases from J, with 16 bases between. Germline V gene data show CDR1 as SGHNT and CDR2 as YENEEA. The CDR3 sequence is CASSRGGLVHNEQFF. The CDR3 DNA reads as TGTGCCAGCAGCCGGGGAGGCTTGGTACACAATGAGCAGTTCTTC.

The gene calls are TRBV25-1 and TRBJ2-3; TRBD2 agrees at 8 bases. This CDR3 comprises 17 residues. Germline values: CDR1 MGHDK, CDR2 SYGVNS. J lost 0 bases, V lost 3 bases, and 8 bases had no gene match. CDR3: CASSDITSGPSTDTQYF. Here the CDR3 DNA reads TGTGCCAGCAGTGACATCACTAGCGGACCTAGCACAGATACGCAGTATTTT.

The chain joins TRBV5-4 to TRBJ1-6; 11 bases are shared with TRBD1. Germline CDR1 reads SGHNT; CDR2 reads YYREEE (reference sequence). With 0 bases clipped from V and 13 bases from J, the junction kept 9 bases outside the gene matches. This CDR3 has 16 amino acids. CDR3 nucleotide sequence: TGTGCCAGCAGCTTGGACGGGACAGGGGGTGTTGGGCCCCTCCACTTT. This codes for CASSLDGTGGVGPLHF.

The chain joins TRBV7-2 to TRBJ1-1; D unclear. The V and J ends lost 5 bases and 6 bases respectively, with 13 bases between them. Germline CDR1 and CDR2: SGHTA and FQGNSA. The CDR3 is made up of 13 amino acids. In DNA form, the CDR3 reads TGTGCCAGCAGCCCGGGGAGGGTTGCTGAAGCTTTCTTT. Its translation: CASSPGRVAEAFF.

The chain couples TRBV7-9 to TRBJ2-1; TRBD2 matches 13 bases. Germline CDR1 SEHNR, CDR2 FQNEAQ (reference sequence). This CDR3 region has 15 residues. V shed 5 bases, J shed 5 bases, and the junction held 3 bases outside the gene matches. CDR3 bases: TGTGCCAGCAGCCCGGGACTAGCGGGAAACAATGAGCAGTTCTTC. As protein: CASSPGLAGNNEQFF.

V usage is TRBV18 and J usage is TRBJ2-2; 8 bases agree with TRBD1. The ends lost 2 bases at V and 3 bases at J; junction bases unmatched: 8. The CDR3 is made up of 17 amino acids. Germline V gives CDR1 KGHSH, CDR2 LQKENI. CDR3 loop: CASSPSGQGSDTGELFF. CDR3 sequence (DNA): TGTGCCAGCTCACCATCAGGACAGGGATCGGACACCGGGGAGCTGTTTTTT.

The chain combines TRBV5-4 with TRBJ2-7; weak D call: TRBD2 (6 bases). This CDR3 region has 14 residues. V lost 0 bases and J lost 9, with 16 bases in between. The germline V gene encodes CDR1 SGHNT and CDR2 YYREEE (reference sequence). CDR3 amino acids: CASSLAGGDSGQYF. For the CDR3, the DNA is TGTGCCAGCAGCTTGGCCGGCGGGGACTCGGGGCAGTACTTC.

V and J are TRBV11-3 and TRBJ2-1, with TRBD1 matching over 8 bases. CDR1 and CDR2 from the germline V gene are SGHNT and YENEEA. The V gene end was trimmed by 5 bases and the J gene end by 1 base; junction bases not matched to a gene: 4. This CDR3 is built from 15 residues. CDR3 nucleotides: TGTGCCAGCAGCATTGACAGGGGATCCTACAATGAGCAGTTCTTC. Its translation: CASSIDRGSYNEQFF.

J is TRBJ2-6 and V is TRBV5-8; D is perhaps TRBD2 (5 bases). Germline CDR1 SGHTS, CDR2 YDEGEE. V lost 5 bases and J 2 bases, leaving 14 bases between the germline ends. The CDR3 is 16 amino acids. CDR3 nucleotide sequence: TGTGCCAGCAGTCGAGGGCGCCCAACTGGGGCCAACGTCCTGACTTTC. Its protein product is CASSRGRPTGANVLTF.

The DNA of the CDR3 is TGTGCCAGCAGCTTATCTGTCCCTAACTATGGCTACACCTTC. Translated: CASSLSVPNYGYTF. The chain carries TRBV7-2 and TRBJ1-2; D is uncertain. This CDR3 is built from 14 residues. V was cut by 2 bases and J by 0 bases, with 7 bases left in between. Germline CDR1 is SGHTA and CDR2 is FQGNSA. Drawing the rest from reference TRBV7-2 and TRBJ1-2, the complete variable domain is GAGVSQSPSNKVTEKGKDVELRCDPISGHTALYWYRQSLGQGLEFLIYFQGNSAPDKSGLPSDRFSAERTGGSVSTLTIQRTQQEDSAVYLCASSLSVPNYGYTFGSGTRLTVV.

CDR3 residues: CASSYRAGQGYGYTF. CDR3 bases: TGTGCCAGCAGTTATAGGGCAGGGCAGGGCTATGGCTACACCTTC. The chain is built from TRBV6-6 and TRBJ1-2; perhaps TRBD1 as D (5 bases). With 3 bases removed from V and 4 bases from J, the gap between germline ends came to 15 bases. CDR1 and CDR2 (germline): MNHNY, SVGAGI (reference sequence). This CDR3 has 15 residues.

This clone showed up just a few times. The CDR3 DNA reads TGTGCCAGCAGCTTGGACGGTGGCTACACCTTC. Amino acid sequence: CASSLDGGYTF. This chain links TRBV5-4 with TRBJ1-2, with D hard to call. Germline V gene sequence: CDR1 SGHNT, CDR2 YYREEE (reference sequence). The CDR3 has 11 residues. V lost 0 bases, J lost 7 bases, and 4 bases lay in between.

V and J are TRBV2 and TRBJ1-5; 8 nucleotides line up with TRBD1. The CDR3 is 14 amino acids. V dropped 2 bases and J dropped 4; count of bases not matched to a gene: 1. CDR1 is SNHLY and CDR2 is FYNNEI in the germline V gene. The chain's CDR3 is CASSEQGANQPQHF. The CDR3 DNA sequence: TGTGCCAGCAGTGAACAGGGGGCGAATCAGCCCCAGCATTTT.

A remark on this clone: The same CDR3 is also encoded by other DNA sequences in this sample. This rearrangement joins TRBV5-1 to TRBJ2-7; 8 nucleotides align to TRBD1. Germline V gives CDR1 SGHRS, CDR2 YFSETQ. The CDR3 has 14 amino acids. V was clipped by 3 bases and J by 2 bases; unmatched bases: 4. The chain's CDR3 is CASSWGDRTYEQYF. The DNA for the CDR3 is TGCGCCAGCAGCTGGGGGGACAGGACCTACGAGCAGTACTTC.

The J gene is TRBJ1-1, the V gene TRBV7-9, with D possibly matching TRBD1 (6 bases). The CDR3 sequence is 14 residues long. The V and J ends lost 9 bases and 3 bases respectively, with 17 bases between them. From germline, CDR1 is SEHNR and CDR2 FQNEAQ (reference sequence). CDR3 bases: TGTGCCAGTAGAAAAGGGGGGGACTACACTGAAGCTTTCTTT. It specifies CASRKGGDYTEAFF.

The genes are TRBV29-1 and TRBJ2-7; TRBD2 agrees at 12 bases. This CDR3 has 15 amino acids. Germline V gene data show CDR1 as SQVTM and CDR2 as ANQGSEA. J gave up 4 bases and V 1 base, and 5 bases lay outside the gene matches. The CDR3 region has the DNA TGCAGCGTTGAAGTACTAGCGGGAGGACTATACGAGCAGTACTTC. It is translated as CSVEVLAGGLYEQYF.

This clone appeared a few times. This sequence joins TRBV13 and TRBJ2-7; maybe TRBD2 (6 bases). CDR1 is PRHDT and CDR2 is FYEKMQ in the germline V gene (reference sequence). V lost 5 bases and J lost 3, with 20 bases in between. The CDR3 contains 16 residues. CDR3 amino acids: CASSPLRGGDGYEQYF. DNA for the CDR3: TGTGCCAGCAGCCCCCTGCGGGGCGGGGATGGCTACGAGCAGTACTTC.